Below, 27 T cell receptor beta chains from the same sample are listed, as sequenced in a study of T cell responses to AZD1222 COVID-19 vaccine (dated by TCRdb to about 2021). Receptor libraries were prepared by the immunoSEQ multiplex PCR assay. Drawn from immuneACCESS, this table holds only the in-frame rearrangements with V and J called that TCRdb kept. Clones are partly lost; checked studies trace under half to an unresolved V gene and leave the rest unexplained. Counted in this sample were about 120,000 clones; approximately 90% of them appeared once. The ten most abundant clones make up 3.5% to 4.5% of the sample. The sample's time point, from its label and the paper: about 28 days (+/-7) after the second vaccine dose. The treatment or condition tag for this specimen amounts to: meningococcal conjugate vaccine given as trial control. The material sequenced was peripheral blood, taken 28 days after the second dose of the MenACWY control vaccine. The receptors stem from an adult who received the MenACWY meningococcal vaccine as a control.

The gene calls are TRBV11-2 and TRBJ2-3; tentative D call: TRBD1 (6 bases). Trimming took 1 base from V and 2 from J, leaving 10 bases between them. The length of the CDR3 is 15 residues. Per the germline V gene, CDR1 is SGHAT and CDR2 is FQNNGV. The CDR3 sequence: CASSLVGQATDTQYF. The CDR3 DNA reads TGTGCCAGCAGCTTAGTGGGACAAGCCACAGATACGCAGTATTTT. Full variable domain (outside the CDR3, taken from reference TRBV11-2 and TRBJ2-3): EAGVAQSPRYKIIEKRQSVAFWCNPISGHATLYWYQQILGQGPKLLIQFQNNGVVDDSQLPKDRFSAERLKGVDSTLKIQPAKLEDSAVYLCASSLVGQATDTQYFGPGTRLTVL.

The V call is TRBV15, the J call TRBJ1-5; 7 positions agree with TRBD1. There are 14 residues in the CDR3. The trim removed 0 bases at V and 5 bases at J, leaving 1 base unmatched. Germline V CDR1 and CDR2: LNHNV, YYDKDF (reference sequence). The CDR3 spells CATSRDRGDQPQHF. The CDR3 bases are TGTGCCACCAGCAGAGACAGGGGGGATCAGCCCCAGCATTTT. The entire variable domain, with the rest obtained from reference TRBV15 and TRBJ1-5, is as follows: DAMVIQNPRYQVTQFGKPVTLSCSQTLNHNVMYWYQQKSSQAPKLLFHYYDKDFNNEADTPDNFQSRRPNTSFCFLDIRSPGLGDTAMYLCATSRDRGDQPQHFGDGTRLSIL.

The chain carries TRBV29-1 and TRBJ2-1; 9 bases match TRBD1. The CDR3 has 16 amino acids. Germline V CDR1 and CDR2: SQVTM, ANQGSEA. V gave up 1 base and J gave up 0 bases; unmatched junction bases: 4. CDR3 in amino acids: CSVEVGTGSSYNEQFF. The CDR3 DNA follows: TGCAGCGTTGAAGTAGGGACAGGGAGCTCCTACAATGAGCAGTTCTTC.

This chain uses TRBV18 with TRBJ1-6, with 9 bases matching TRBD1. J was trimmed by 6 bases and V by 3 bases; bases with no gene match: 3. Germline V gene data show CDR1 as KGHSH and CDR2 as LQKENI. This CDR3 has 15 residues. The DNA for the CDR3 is TGTGCCAGCTCACCTAGGGACAGGGTTAATTCACCCCTCCACTTT. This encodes CASSPRDRVNSPLHF.

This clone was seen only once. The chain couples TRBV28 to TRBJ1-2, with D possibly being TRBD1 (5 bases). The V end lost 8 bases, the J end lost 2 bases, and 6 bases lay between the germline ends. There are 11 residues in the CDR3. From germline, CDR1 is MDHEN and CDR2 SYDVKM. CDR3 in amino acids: CASSGNYGYTF. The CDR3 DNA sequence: TGTGCCAGCTCAGGGAACTATGGCTACACCTTC.

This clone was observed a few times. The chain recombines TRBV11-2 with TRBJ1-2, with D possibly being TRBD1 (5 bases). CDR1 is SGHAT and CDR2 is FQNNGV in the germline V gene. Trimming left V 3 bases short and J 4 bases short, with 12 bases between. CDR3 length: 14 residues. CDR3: CASSFGGTPYGYTF. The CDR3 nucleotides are TGTGCCAGCAGCTTCGGGGGAACCCCCTATGGCTACACCTTC.

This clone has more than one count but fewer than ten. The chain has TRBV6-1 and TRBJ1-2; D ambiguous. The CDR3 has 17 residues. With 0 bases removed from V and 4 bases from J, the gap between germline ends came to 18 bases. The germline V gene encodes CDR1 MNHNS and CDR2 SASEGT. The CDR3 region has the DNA TGTGCCAGCAGTGAAGCCCCGGGAACACCGGGCTTCTATGGCTACACCTTC. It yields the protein CASSEAPGTPGFYGYTF.

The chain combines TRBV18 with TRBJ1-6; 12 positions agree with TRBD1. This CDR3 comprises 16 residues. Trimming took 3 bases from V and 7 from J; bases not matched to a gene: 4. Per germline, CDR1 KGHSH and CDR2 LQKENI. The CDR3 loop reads CASSPGQGANNSPLHF. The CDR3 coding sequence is TGTGCCAGCTCACCGGGACAGGGGGCGAACAATTCACCCCTCCACTTT.

The CDR3: CASSTTGFAGELFF. The DNA of the CDR3 is TGTGCCAGCAGTACGACAGGGTTCGCCGGGGAGCTGTTTTTT. The rearrangement uses TRBV2 and TRBJ2-2, with 7 bases that match TRBD1. Germline V gene sequence: CDR1 SNHLY, CDR2 FYNNEI. V lost 5 bases, J lost 6 bases, and 6 bases stayed unmatched. CDR3 length: 14 residues.

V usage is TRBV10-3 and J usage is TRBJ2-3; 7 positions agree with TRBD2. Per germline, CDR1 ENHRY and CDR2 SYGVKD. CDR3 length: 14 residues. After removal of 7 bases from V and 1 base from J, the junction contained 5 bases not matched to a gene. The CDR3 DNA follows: TGTGCCATCAAAGGGACTACTGGCACAGATACGCAGTATTTT. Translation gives CAIKGTTGTDTQYF.

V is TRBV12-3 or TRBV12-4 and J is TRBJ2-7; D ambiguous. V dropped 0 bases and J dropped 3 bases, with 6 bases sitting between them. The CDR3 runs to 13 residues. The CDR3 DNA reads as TGTGCCAGCAGTTTAGCCAAGAACTACGAGCAGTACTTC. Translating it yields CASSLAKNYEQYF.

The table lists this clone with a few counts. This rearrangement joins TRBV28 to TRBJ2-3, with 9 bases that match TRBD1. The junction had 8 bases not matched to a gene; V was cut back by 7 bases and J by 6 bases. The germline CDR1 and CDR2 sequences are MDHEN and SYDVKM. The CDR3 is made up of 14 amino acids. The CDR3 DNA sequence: TGTGCCAGCATTAGGGACAGGGTGAGGGATACGCAGTATTTT. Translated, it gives CASIRDRVRDTQYF.

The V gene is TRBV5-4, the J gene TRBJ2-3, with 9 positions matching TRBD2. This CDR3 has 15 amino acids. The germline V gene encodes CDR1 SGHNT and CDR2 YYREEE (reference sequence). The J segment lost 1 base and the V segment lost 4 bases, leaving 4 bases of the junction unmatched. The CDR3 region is CASSDSGSGTDTQYF. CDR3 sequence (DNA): TGTGCCAGCAGCGATAGCGGGAGTGGCACAGATACGCAGTATTTT.

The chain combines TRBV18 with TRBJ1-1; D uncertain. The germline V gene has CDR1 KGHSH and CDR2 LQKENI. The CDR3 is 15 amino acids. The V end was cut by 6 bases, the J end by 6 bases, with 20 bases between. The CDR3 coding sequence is TGTGCCAGCTCTTATGAGGATTCCCAGCGGGCTGAAGCTTTCTTT. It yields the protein CASSYEDSQRAEAFF.

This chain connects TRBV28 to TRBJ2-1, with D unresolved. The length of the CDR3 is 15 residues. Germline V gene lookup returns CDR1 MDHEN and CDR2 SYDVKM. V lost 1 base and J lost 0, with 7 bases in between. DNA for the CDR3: TGTGCCAGCAGTTTATTGCGGAGCTCCTACAATGAGCAGTTCTTC. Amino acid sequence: CASSLLRSSYNEQFF.

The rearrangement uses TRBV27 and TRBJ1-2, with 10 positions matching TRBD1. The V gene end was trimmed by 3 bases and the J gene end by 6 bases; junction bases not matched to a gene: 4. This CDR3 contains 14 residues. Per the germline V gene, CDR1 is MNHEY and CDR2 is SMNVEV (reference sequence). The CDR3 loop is CASSFIGTGDGYTF. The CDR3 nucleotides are TGTGCCAGCAGTTTTATCGGGACAGGGGATGGCTACACCTTC.

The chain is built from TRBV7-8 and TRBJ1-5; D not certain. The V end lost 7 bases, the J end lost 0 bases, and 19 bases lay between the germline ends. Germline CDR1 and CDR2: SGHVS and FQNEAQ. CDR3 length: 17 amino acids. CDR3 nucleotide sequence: TGTGCCAGCAACAACCTCCCCCGCGGTGATAGCAATCAGCCCCAGCATTTT. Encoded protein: CASNNLPRGDSNQPQHF.

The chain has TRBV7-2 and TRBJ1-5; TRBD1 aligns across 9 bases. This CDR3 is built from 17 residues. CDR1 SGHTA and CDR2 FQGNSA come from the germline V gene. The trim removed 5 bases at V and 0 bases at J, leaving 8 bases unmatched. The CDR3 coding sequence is TGTGCCAGCAGCCCGGACAGGGGTCGATATAGCAATCAGCCCCAGCATTTT. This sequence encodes CASSPDRGRYSNQPQHF.

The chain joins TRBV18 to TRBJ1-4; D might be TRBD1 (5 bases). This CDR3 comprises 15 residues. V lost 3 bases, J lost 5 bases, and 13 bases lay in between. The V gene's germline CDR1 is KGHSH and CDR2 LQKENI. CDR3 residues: CASSPKPQGNEKLFF. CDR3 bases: TGTGCCAGCTCACCTAAGCCCCAGGGCAATGAAAAACTGTTTTTT.

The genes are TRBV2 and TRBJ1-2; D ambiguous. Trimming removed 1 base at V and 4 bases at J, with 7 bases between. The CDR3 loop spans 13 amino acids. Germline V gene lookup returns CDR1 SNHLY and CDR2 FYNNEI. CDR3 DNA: TGTGCCAGCAGTGAAGGACGAGGCTATGGCTACACCTTC. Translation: CASSEGRGYGYTF.

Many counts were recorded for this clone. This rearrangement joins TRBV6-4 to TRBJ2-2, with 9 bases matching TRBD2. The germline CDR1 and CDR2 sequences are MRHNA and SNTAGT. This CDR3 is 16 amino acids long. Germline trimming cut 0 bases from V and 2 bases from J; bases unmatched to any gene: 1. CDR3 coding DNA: TGTGCCAGCAGTGACTCGGGGACTAGCAACACCGGGGAGCTGTTTTTT. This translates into CASSDSGTSNTGELFF.

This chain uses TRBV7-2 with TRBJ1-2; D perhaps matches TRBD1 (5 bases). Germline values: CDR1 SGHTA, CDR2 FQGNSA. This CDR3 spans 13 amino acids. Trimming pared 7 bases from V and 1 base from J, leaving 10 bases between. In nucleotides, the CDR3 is TGTGCCAGCACCGTAGGGGTTAACTATGGCTACACCTTC. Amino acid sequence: CASTVGVNYGYTF.

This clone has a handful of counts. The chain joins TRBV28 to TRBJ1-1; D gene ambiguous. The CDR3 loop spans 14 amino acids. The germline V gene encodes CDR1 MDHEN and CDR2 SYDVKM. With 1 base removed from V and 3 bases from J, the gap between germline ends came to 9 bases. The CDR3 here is CASSLSPKHTEAFF. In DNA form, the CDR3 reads TGTGCCAGCAGTTTATCCCCCAAGCACACTGAAGCTTTCTTT.

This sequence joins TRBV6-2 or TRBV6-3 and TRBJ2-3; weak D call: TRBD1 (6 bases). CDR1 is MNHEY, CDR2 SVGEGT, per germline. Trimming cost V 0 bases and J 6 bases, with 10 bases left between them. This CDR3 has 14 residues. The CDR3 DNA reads TGTGCCAGCAGTTACTCGTCCGACAGGGATACGCAGTATTTT. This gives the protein CASSYSSDRDTQYF.

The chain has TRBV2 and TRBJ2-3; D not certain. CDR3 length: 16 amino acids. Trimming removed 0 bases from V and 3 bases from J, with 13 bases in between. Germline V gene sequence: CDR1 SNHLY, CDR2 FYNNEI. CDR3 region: CASSEAWSEGTDTQYF. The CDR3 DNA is TGTGCCAGCAGTGAAGCGTGGTCCGAAGGAACAGATACGCAGTATTTT.

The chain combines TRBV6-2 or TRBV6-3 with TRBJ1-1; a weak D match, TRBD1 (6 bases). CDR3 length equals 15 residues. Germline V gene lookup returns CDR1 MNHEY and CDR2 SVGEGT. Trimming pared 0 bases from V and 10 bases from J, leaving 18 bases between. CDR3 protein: CASSYSRMLGRGAFF. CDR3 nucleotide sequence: TGTGCCAGCAGTTACTCGAGAATGCTGGGCAGGGGAGCTTTCTTT.

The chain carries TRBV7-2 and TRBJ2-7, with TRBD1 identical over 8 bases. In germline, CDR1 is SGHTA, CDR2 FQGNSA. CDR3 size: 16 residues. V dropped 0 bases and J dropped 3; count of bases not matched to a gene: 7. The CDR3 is CASSLAGTGDYYEQYV. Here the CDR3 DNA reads TGTGCCAGCAGCTTAGCTGGGACAGGAGACTACTACGAGCAGTACGTC.